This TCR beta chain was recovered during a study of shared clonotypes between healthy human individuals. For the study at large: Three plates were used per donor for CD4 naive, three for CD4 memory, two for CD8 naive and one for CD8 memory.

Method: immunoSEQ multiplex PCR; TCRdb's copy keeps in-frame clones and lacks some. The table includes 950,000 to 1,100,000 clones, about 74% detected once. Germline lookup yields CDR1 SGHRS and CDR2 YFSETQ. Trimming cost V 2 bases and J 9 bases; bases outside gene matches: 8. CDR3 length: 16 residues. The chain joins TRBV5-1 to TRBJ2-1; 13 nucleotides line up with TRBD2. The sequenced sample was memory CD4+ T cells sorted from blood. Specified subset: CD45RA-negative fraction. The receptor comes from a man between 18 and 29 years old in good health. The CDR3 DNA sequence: TGCGCCAGCAGCTTTGGGGGGACTAGCGGGATAGGTGAGCAGTTCTTC. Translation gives CASSFGGTSGIGEQFF.